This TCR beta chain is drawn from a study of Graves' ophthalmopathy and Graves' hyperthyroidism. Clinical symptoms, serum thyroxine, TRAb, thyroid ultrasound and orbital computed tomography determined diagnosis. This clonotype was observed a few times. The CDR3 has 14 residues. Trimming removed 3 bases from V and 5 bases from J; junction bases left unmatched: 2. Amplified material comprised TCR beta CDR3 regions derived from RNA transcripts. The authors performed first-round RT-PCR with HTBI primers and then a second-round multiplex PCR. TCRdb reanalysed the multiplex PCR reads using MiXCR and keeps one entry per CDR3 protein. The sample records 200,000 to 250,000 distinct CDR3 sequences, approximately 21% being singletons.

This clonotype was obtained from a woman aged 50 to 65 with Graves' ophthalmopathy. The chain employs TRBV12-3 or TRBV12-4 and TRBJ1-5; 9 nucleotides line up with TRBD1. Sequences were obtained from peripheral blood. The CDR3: CASSLGQGDQPQHF. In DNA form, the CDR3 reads TGTGCCAGCAGTTTGGGACAGGGAGATCAGCCCCAGCATTTT.